The 29 T cell receptor beta chains reported below all come from one sample, sequenced in a study of blood T cell repertoires in COVID-19. Data came from immunoSEQ multiplex PCR; TCRdb stores just in-frame clones and leaves some out. The table includes 200,000 to 250,000 clones, around 87% detected once. Sequencing input: peripheral blood. These receptors were collected from a woman in her forties or fifties with COVID-19, enrolled during active disease.

The chain uses TRBV15 and TRBJ1-1; D is ambiguous. The CDR3 has 14 residues. CDR1 and CDR2 (germline): LNHNV, YYDKDF (reference sequence). The ends were cut back, 4 bases at V and 2 bases at J, with 11 bases in the middle. The DNA for the CDR3 is TGTGCCACCAGCACCACAGAAGGCAACACTGAAGCTTTCTTT. Protein sequence: CATSTTEGNTEAFF.

The V call is TRBV7-6, the J call TRBJ2-3; TRBD2 aligns across 8 bases. Germline-derived CDR1 and CDR2 are SGHVS and FNYEAQ. Germline trimming cut 0 bases from V and 5 bases from J; bases unmatched to any gene: 13. This CDR3 is built from 18 residues. This chain's CDR3 is CASSLAITNGGAVDTQYF. CDR3 in DNA: TGTGCCAGCAGCTTAGCGATCACGAACGGGGGGGCGGTAGATACGCAGTATTTT.

The CDR3 DNA sequence: TGTGCCGCCAGACAGGGGAGCTCCTACAATGAGCAGTTCTTC. Protein: CAARQGSSYNEQFF. The J gene is TRBJ2-1, the V gene TRBV10-3; 8 bases are shared with TRBD1. This CDR3 has 14 residues. CDR1 is ENHRY and CDR2 is SYGVKD in the germline V gene. Trimming removed 11 bases from V and 0 bases from J; junction bases left unmatched: 6.

This rearrangement joins TRBV5-4 to TRBJ2-7; D possibly corresponds to TRBD2 (6 bases). The CDR3 contains 13 residues. CDR1 is SGHNT and CDR2 is YYREEE in the germline V gene (reference sequence). Trimming removed 4 bases at V and 2 bases at J, with 10 bases between. The DNA for the CDR3 is TGTGCCAGCAGCCGGGAGAATACCTACGAGCAGTACTTC. This translates into CASSRENTYEQYF.

A single count supports this clone. V gene TRBV6-5 combines with J gene TRBJ1-1; D might be TRBD1 (5 bases). The CDR3 is 13 amino acids. Germline CDR1 is MNHEY and CDR2 is SVGAGI. V shed 5 bases and J shed 5 bases, with 12 bases lying between them. The CDR3 protein is CASSMGKGTEAFF. In DNA, the CDR3 is TGTGCCAGCAGTATGGGGAAGGGGACTGAAGCTTTCTTT.

The chain recombines TRBV5-6 with TRBJ1-4, with 9 nucleotides matching TRBD1. Trimming took 2 bases from V and 6 from J; bases not matched to a gene: 8. The germline V gene has CDR1 SGHDT and CDR2 YYEEEE. This CDR3 has 16 amino acids. CDR3 in amino acids: CASSFAHRGQDEKLFF. The CDR3 DNA reads as TGTGCCAGCAGCTTCGCTCACAGGGGGCAGGATGAAAAACTGTTTTTT. Drawing the rest from reference TRBV5-6 and TRBJ1-4, the complete variable domain is DAGVTQSPTHLIKTRGQQVTLRCSPKSGHDTVSWYQQALGQGPQFIFQYYEEEERQRGNFPDRFSGHQFPNYSSELNVNALLLGDSALYLCASSFAHRGQDEKLFFGSGTQLSVL.

This clone appeared once. The V call is TRBV5-1, the J call TRBJ2-1; 12 bases line up with TRBD2. The CDR3 contains 15 residues. Germline assignment: CDR1 SGHRS and CDR2 YFSETQ. V was pared by 3 bases and J by 7 bases, with 5 bases of the junction left unmatched. For the CDR3, the DNA is TGCGCCAGCAGCTCACTAGCGGGGGGAGGGAATGAGCAGTTCTTC. It translates to CASSSLAGGGNEQFF.

J is TRBJ2-7 and V is TRBV7-9; no firm D call. Looked up from germline, CDR1 is SEHNR and CDR2 is FQNEAQ (reference sequence). The CDR3 is 14 amino acids. Trimming pared 3 bases from V and 5 bases from J, leaving 14 bases between. The CDR3 region is CASSFFEQTHEQYF. In DNA form, the CDR3 reads TGTGCCAGCAGCTTTTTCGAACAGACCCACGAGCAGTACTTC. Combining the CDR3 with reference TRBV7-9 and TRBJ2-7 gives the whole variable domain DTGVSQNPRHKITKRGQNVTFRCDPISEHNRLYWYRQTLGQGPEFLTYFQNEAQLEKSRLLSDRFSAERPKGSFSTLEIQRTEQGDSAMYLCASSFFEQTHEQYFGPGTRLTVT.

J is TRBJ2-2 and V is TRBV4-2; tentative D call: TRBD1 (6 bases). Trimming left V 5 bases short and J 6 bases short, with 19 bases between. The CDR3 length is 16 residues. The V gene's germline CDR1 is LGHNA and CDR2 YNFKEQ. This chain's CDR3 is CASSSPSGVTAGELFF. The CDR3 coding sequence is TGTGCCAGCAGCTCTCCATCAGGGGTTACCGCCGGGGAGCTGTTTTTT.

The chain links TRBV11-2 to TRBJ2-7; TRBD1 matches 9 bases. Germline CDR1 reads SGHAT; CDR2 reads FQNNGV. The CDR3 has 15 amino acids. V was pared by 3 bases and J by 0 bases, with 3 bases of the junction left unmatched. The CDR3 nucleotides read TGTGCCAGCAGCTTCCGGGGACAGGGCTCCTACGAGCAGTACTTC. Its translation: CASSFRGQGSYEQYF.

V gene TRBV19 combines with J gene TRBJ2-6; D is unclear. The germline V gene has CDR1 LNHDA and CDR2 SQIVND (reference sequence). Between the trimmed V and J ends, which lost 5 bases and 4 bases, there was a span of 12 bases. This CDR3 has 15 amino acids. The CDR3 sequence: CASSLSGAGANVLTF. CDR3 in DNA: TGTGCCAGTAGTCTATCAGGTGCGGGGGCCAACGTCCTGACTTTC.

This clone occurred a few times. The chain carries TRBV27 and TRBJ1-6; D might be TRBD1 (6 bases). The germline V gene encodes CDR1 MNHEY and CDR2 SMNVEV (reference sequence). The CDR3 is made up of 14 amino acids. V was clipped by 3 bases and J by 7 bases, with 10 bases between them. CDR3 region: CASSFATGNSPLHF. The CDR3, as DNA: TGTGCCAGCAGTTTTGCAACAGGGAATTCACCCCTCCACTTT.

The V gene is TRBV6-5, the J gene TRBJ2-7; tentative D call: TRBD1 (6 bases). CDR1 and CDR2 (germline): MNHEY, SVGAGI. V lost 4 bases and J 0 bases, leaving 16 bases between the germline ends. The CDR3 consists of 16 residues. The chain's CDR3 is CASSLDGTFSSYEQYF. In DNA, the CDR3 is TGTGCCAGCAGTTTGGATGGGACATTTAGCTCCTACGAGCAGTACTTC.

The chain couples TRBV7-2 to TRBJ1-1; tentative D call: TRBD1 (5 bases). CDR3 size: 14 residues. Trimming took 1 base from V and 4 from J, leaving 10 bases between them. Per germline, CDR1 SGHTA and CDR2 FQGNSA. The CDR3 spells CASSLEGVGTEAFF. The CDR3 nucleotides read TGTGCCAGCAGCTTAGAAGGGGTTGGCACTGAAGCTTTCTTT.

The chain uses TRBV6-1 and TRBJ2-7, with 10 bases lining up with TRBD2. Germline CDR1 is MNHNS and CDR2 is SASEGT. The trim removed 7 bases at V and 2 bases at J, leaving 8 bases unmatched. The CDR3 has 15 amino acids. CDR3 nucleotide sequence: TGTGCCAGCACCCCTTCCAGCGGGGGGGCCTACGAGCAGTACTTC. It codes for CASTPSSGGAYEQYF.

As DNA, the CDR3 is TGTGCCAGCAGCTCCATTTCGGTTGGGACTACCAAGGCCGGGGAGCTGTTTTTT. Residues: CASSSISVGTTKAGELFF. The rearrangement links TRBV11-2 to TRBJ2-2; 7 bases agree with TRBD2. The CDR3 spans 18 residues. The V segment lost 4 bases and the J segment 6 bases; nucleotides outside the gene matches: 17. Germline CDR1 reads SGHAT; CDR2 reads FQNNGV.

This chain joins TRBV28 and TRBJ2-5, with a tentative D call TRBD2 (5 bases). V was cut by 5 bases and J by 2 bases, with 9 bases left in between. The CDR3 extends over 13 amino acids. Germline CDR1 and CDR2: MDHEN and SYDVKM. The CDR3 coding sequence is TGTGCCAGCAGTACCGGGATTCAAGAGACCCAGTACTTC. Amino acid sequence: CASSTGIQETQYF.

V is TRBV12-5 and J is TRBJ1-2, with 7 bases lining up with TRBD1. Germline CDR1 reads LGHNT; CDR2 reads FRNRAP. The CDR3 totals 16 residues. Trimming at V came to 7 bases and at J to 8 bases, leaving 19 bases not matched to a gene. The CDR3 is CASDRDSSMPFTGYTF. For the CDR3, the DNA is TGTGCTAGTGATCGGGACAGTAGCATGCCTTTTACGGGCTACACCTTC.

This chain links TRBV3-1 (or the pseudogene TRBV3-2) with TRBJ2-1; D call uncertain. Germline CDR1 is LGHDT and CDR2 is YNNKEL (reference sequence). The CDR3 runs 14 residues. V was shortened by 3 bases and J by 10 bases, with 16 bases between the two germline ends. Here the CDR3 DNA reads TGTGCCAGCAGCCAGAATCAACTGTACGGGGAGCAGTTCTTC. This translates into CASSQNQLYGEQFF.

This chain uses TRBV2 with TRBJ2-3; no firm D call. Germline V gene sequence: CDR1 SNHLY, CDR2 FYNNEI. CDR3 length: 15 residues. The ends were cut back, 6 bases at V and 3 bases at J, with 16 bases in the middle. CDR3 DNA: TGTGCCAGCAGGAGGTCCAGCATGGGTACAGATACGCAGTATTTT. The encoded protein is CASRRSSMGTDTQYF.

The rearrangement uses TRBV12-3 or TRBV12-4 and TRBJ2-7; D call uncertain. The CDR3 sequence is 13 residues long. Trimming removed 3 bases at V and 7 bases at J, with 13 bases between. As DNA, the CDR3 is TGTGCCAGCAGTTTTGGTACCCTCGGGGAGCAGTACGTC. It is translated as CASSFGTLGEQYV.

This chain links TRBV24-1 with TRBJ1-2, with D possibly being TRBD1 (6 bases). CDR3 length: 15 amino acids. Germline values: CDR1 KGHDR, CDR2 SFDVKD. The V end was cut by 4 bases, the J end by 5 bases, with 16 bases between. CDR3 amino acids: CATSESREGGYGYTF. The CDR3 nucleotides read TGTGCCACCAGTGAAAGCCGGGAAGGGGGTTATGGCTACACCTTC.

The DNA of the CDR3 is TGTGCCAGCTCACCAATGATAGCGGGGCCCTCCTACAATGAGCAGTTCTTC. Translating it yields CASSPMIAGPSYNEQFF. This chain joins TRBV18 and TRBJ2-1; TRBD2 matches at 8 bases. This CDR3 has 17 residues. V lost 2 bases to trimming and J lost 0 bases; unmatched junction nucleotides: 6. The germline V gene encodes CDR1 KGHSH and CDR2 LQKENI.

The chain links TRBV28 to TRBJ1-6; D is perhaps TRBD1 (5 bases). The CDR3 is 13 amino acids. Trimming stripped 8 bases from V and 5 bases from J, with 10 bases between. From germline, CDR1 is MDHEN and CDR2 SYDVKM. In nucleotides, the CDR3 is TGTGCCAGCTCGGGGACTGATAATTCACCCCTCCACTTT. Its protein product is CASSGTDNSPLHF. Filled out from reference TRBV28 and TRBJ1-6, the complete variable domain reads DVKVTQSSRYLVKRTGEKVFLECVQDMDHENMFWYRQDPGLGLRLIYFSYDVKMKEKGDIPEGYSVSREKKERFSLILESASTNQTSMYLCASSGTDNSPLHFGNGTRLTVT.

This clone has more than one count but fewer than ten. The chain links TRBV27 to TRBJ1-1; a possible D gene is TRBD1 (5 bases). V lost 6 bases and J lost 1, with 12 bases in between. This CDR3 is built from 14 residues. Germline-derived CDR1 and CDR2 are MNHEY and SMNVEV (reference sequence). DNA for the CDR3: TGTGCCAGCAGAGACAGCTTAGCGAACACTGAAGCTTTCTTT. This encodes CASRDSLANTEAFF.

V is TRBV11-2 and J is TRBJ2-7; D call uncertain. CDR1 and CDR2 (germline): SGHAT, FQNNGV. The CDR3 loop spans 14 amino acids. V was cut by 3 bases and J by 3 bases, with 12 bases left in between. The CDR3 nucleotides are TGTGCCAGCAGCTTTTGGGCCAATAACTACGAGCAGTACTTC. Translation: CASSFWANNYEQYF.

V usage is TRBV5-6 and J usage is TRBJ1-5, with 7 bases matching TRBD1. Per germline, CDR1 SGHDT and CDR2 YYEEEE. The CDR3 contains 15 residues. V was pared by 3 bases and J by 6 bases, with 9 bases of the junction left unmatched. In DNA, the CDR3 is TGTGCCAGCAGCTCCCGACAGGGCGGTACTCAGCCCCAGCATTTT. Its translation: CASSSRQGGTQPQHF.

This chain links TRBV6-6 with TRBJ2-3; 12 bases align to TRBD2. Per the germline V gene, CDR1 is MNHNY and CDR2 is SVGAGI (reference sequence). V was clipped by 6 bases and J by 5 bases; unmatched bases: 9. The CDR3 runs 16 residues. CDR3 in amino acids: CASRTLAGGLGDTQYF. The CDR3, as DNA: TGTGCCAGCAGGACCCTAGCGGGGGGGCTGGGAGATACGCAGTATTTT.

The chain carries TRBV6-5 and TRBJ2-4; a weak D match, TRBD2 (7 bases). V was clipped by 7 bases and J by 8 bases, with 15 bases between them. This CDR3 region has 13 residues. The germline V gene has CDR1 MNHEY and CDR2 SVGAGI. The CDR3 region is CASKEGGADIQYF. The DNA of the CDR3 is TGTGCCAGCAAAGAAGGGGGGGCAGACATTCAGTACTTC.